The T cell receptor (beta chain) described here comes from a study of STAT5B mutations in CD4+ large granular lymphocyte leukemia. Details on this clone: Its antigen remains unknown.

The survey-level immunoSEQ assay was used. TCRdb's table, derived via immunoSEQ multiplex PCR, lists solely in-frame clones and lacks some. The repertoire has tens of thousands of clones, approximately 80% of them found once; the top ten carry approximately 2.3%. Study results and limitations: No patients shared main leukemic clonotypes, though approximately 26% appeared at low frequency elsewhere. Without HLA matching, higher CD4+ than CD8+ T-LGLL clonality could reflect small sample size.

Sequencing was done on a sample of CD4+ T cells from blood buffy coats. This TCR was sampled from a human donor in good health.

CDR3 protein: CASSSGTYEQYF. The CDR3 DNA follows: TGTGCCAGCAGTAGCGGGACATACGAGCAGTACTTC. The genes are TRBV6-5 and TRBJ2-7, with D possibly TRBD2 on 7 matching bases. This CDR3 spans 12 amino acids. V gave up 5 bases and J gave up 4 bases, with 9 bases separating them. Germline CDR1 reads MNHEY; CDR2 reads SVGAGI.